A selection of T cell receptor beta chains follows, all from one sample in a study of siplizumab effects on memory and regulatory T cells. Profiled with immunoSEQ multiplex PCR; TCRdb holds only in-frame clones, not every one. This table holds around 100,000 clones, 94% found once. The sequencing input was non-Treg CD4+ T cells sorted from blood. These receptors originate from a human donor in good health. Each CDR3 is given with its conserved first and last residue.

V,J,CDR3
TRBV7-8,TRBJ2-1,CASSPRPGTAGNEQFF
TRBV5-1,TRBJ1-2,CASSPGTESRYTF
TRBV28,TRBJ2-2,CASRRQIHGELFF
TRBV6-5,TRBJ2-5,CASSPTTGGRETQYF
TRBV7-9,TRBJ1-2,CASSLSYGYTF
TRBV7-2,TRBJ2-1,CASSYTGQSYNEQFF
TRBV7-2,TRBJ2-1,CASSLASLGNEQFF
TRBV5-4,TRBJ2-6,CASSLVPVSGANVLTF
TRBV10-3,TRBJ1-1,CAISEGQGYTEAFF
TRBV9,TRBJ2-3,CASSVAGLDTQYF
TRBV6-5,TRBJ2-2,CASIMTSGSAGELFF
TRBV5-1,TRBJ1-4,CASSYRGNEKLFF
TRBV19,TRBJ2-5,CASSMGQQETQYF
TRBV19,TRBJ2-2,CASSVGQGATGELFF
TRBV30,TRBJ1-6,CAWSEGPNSPLHF
TRBV10-3,TRBJ1-1,CAISEGRGNTEAFF
TRBV18,TRBJ1-3,CASSPPNSYSGNTIYF
TRBV5-6,TRBJ1-2,CASSRKGRLDYGYTF
TRBV19,TRBJ2-3,CASMTGYTDTQYF
TRBV7-8,TRBJ1-4,CASSLAEPAQGEKLFF
TRBV13,TRBJ2-7,CASGGTRRTSGVTYEQYF
TRBV5-1,TRBJ2-5,CASSSGGTRWSETQYF
TRBV7-9,TRBJ1-5,CASSSNTGSGQPQHF
TRBV11-3,TRBJ2-3,CASSLVSGSSTDTQYF
TRBV6-1,TRBJ2-3,CASKAISTDTQYF
TRBV5-1,TRBJ2-5,CASSPAGLAGGETQYF
TRBV5-1,TRBJ2-3,CASSYMTGLTGTQYF
TRBV14,TRBJ2-1,CASSFSSGEYNEQFF
TRBV6-4,TRBJ2-2,CASSDDRGRLINTGELFF
TRBV29-1,TRBJ1-2,CSVERIREDGYTF
TRBV19,TRBJ2-2,CASRRRQRGAQNTGELFF
TRBV9,TRBJ2-7,CASSVMASGSYEQYF
TRBV5-1,TRBJ2-3,CASSTTSGGADTQYF
TRBV5-1,TRBJ1-4,CASRQGSTNEKLFF
TRBV29-1,TRBJ1-1,CSVAAGANTEAFF
TRBV5-1,TRBJ2-5,CASSPETRFQETQYF
TRBV5-4,TRBJ1-1,CASSLDRDTEAFF
TRBV9,TRBJ2-5,CASSPDRGRAGETQYF
TRBV6-6,TRBJ1-2,CASSYSSVAGYTF
TRBV11-2,TRBJ2-6,CASSLGFSGANVLTF
TRBV9,TRBJ1-1,CASSVTGDSEAFF
TRBV5-5,TRBJ1-4,CASSLAENSNRFF